One sample yielded the 30 T cell receptor beta chains listed below, sequenced in a study of beta chain features in type 1 diabetes. Study conclusions and caveats: In every one of the four CD4+ subsets, TCRB CDR3s were moderately but significantly shorter in Type 1 diabetes patients.

Their recognized antigens are unknown. What was sequenced were expressed TCRB transcripts, since all of the isolated RNA had been reverse transcribed. Measured with immunoSEQ multiplex PCR; TCRdb has only the in-frame clones, and not every one. The repertoire includes roughly 700,000 clones, around an eighth of them detected once, and approximately 0.021% sits in the top ten. Material for sequencing was naive CD4+ T cells from blood. Every receptor here comes from a man aged 18 to 29 with type 1 diabetes.

There are a few counts of this clone. The J gene is TRBJ1-4, the V gene TRBV30; D remains unclear. The CDR3 spans 12 residues. V was trimmed by 8 bases and J by 6 bases, leaving 13 bases between them. CDR1 and CDR2 (germline): GTSNPN, SVGIG (reference sequence). The CDR3 region has the DNA TGTGCCCGAAGGACTGGTCATGAAAAACTGTTTTTT. Translation: CARRTGHEKLFF.

This clone was observed once. The chain joins TRBV5-6 to TRBJ2-2; D may match TRBD1 or TRBD2 (5 bases each). V gave up 4 bases and J gave up 6 bases, with 13 bases separating them. Germline loops: CDR1 SGHDT, CDR2 YYEEEE. The CDR3 has 14 residues. CDR3 DNA: TGTGCCAGCAGCACGACGGGGCTGGCCGGGGAGCTGTTTTTT. Its protein is CASSTTGLAGELFF.

The genes are TRBV19 and TRBJ1-5, with TRBD1 identical over 9 bases. Germline CDR1 LNHDA, CDR2 SQIVND (reference sequence). Losses at the gene ends were 3 bases for V and 5 bases for J; bases not matched to a gene: 5. The CDR3 is 15 residues long. CDR3 region: CASSIDRGSDQPQHF. The CDR3 bases are TGTGCCAGTAGTATCGACAGGGGGAGTGATCAGCCCCAGCATTTT.

This chain uses TRBV30 with TRBJ1-3; 9 nucleotides align to TRBD1. The germline V gene has CDR1 GTSNPN and CDR2 SVGIG (reference sequence). After removal of 3 bases from V and 4 bases from J, the junction contained 7 bases not matched to a gene. The CDR3 is 15 residues long. CDR3 amino acids: CAWRPGTGIGNTIYF. Written as DNA, the CDR3 is TGTGCCTGGAGGCCCGGGACAGGGATCGGAAACACCATATATTTT.

This clone was seen a handful of times. J is TRBJ1-5 and V is TRBV18; D gene ambiguous. Trimming pared 2 bases from V and 3 bases from J, leaving 11 bases between. The germline gives CDR1 KGHSH, CDR2 LQKENI. The CDR3 covers 15 residues. The CDR3 coding sequence is TGTGCCAGCTCACCAGTGGATGGGAACAATCAGCCCCAGCATTTT. This encodes CASSPVDGNNQPQHF.

This chain joins TRBV19 and TRBJ1-2; D is ambiguous. Looked up from germline, CDR1 is LNHDA and CDR2 is SQIVND (reference sequence). The CDR3 covers 12 residues. Trimming took 3 bases from V and 8 from J, leaving 10 bases between them. CDR3 sequence (DNA): TGTGCCAGTAGTATTGCAGTAGGAGGCTACACCTTC. Encoded protein: CASSIAVGGYTF.

This clone was counted between two and nine times. The V call is TRBV15, the J call TRBJ1-5; a weak D match, TRBD1 (5 bases). V was trimmed by 0 bases and J by 7 bases, leaving 10 bases between them. The germline V gene encodes CDR1 LNHNV and CDR2 YYDKDF (reference sequence). CDR3 length: 14 residues. The CDR3 reads CATSRDFGDQPQHF. The DNA for the CDR3 is TGTGCCACCAGCAGAGATTTTGGGGACCAGCCCCAGCATTTT.

The table lists this clone with a few counts. This sequence joins TRBV7-7 and TRBJ1-1; 7 bases map to TRBD1. Germline V CDR1 and CDR2: SSHAT, FNYEAQ (reference sequence). The V and J ends lost 4 bases and 3 bases, in that order; junction bases with no gene match: 8. This CDR3 has 15 residues. CDR3 region: CASSSYAGTDTEAFF. The CDR3 bases are TGTGCCAGCAGCTCCTACGCCGGGACAGACACTGAAGCTTTCTTT.

This clone was seen only a few times. The chain joins TRBV30 to TRBJ2-5, with 11 bases matching TRBD1. Germline V gene data show CDR1 as GTSNPN and CDR2 as SVGIG (reference sequence). The CDR3 extends over 15 amino acids. V dropped 3 bases and J dropped 2; count of bases not matched to a gene: 5. The CDR3 is CAWSPGTGGQETQYF. The CDR3 nucleotides are TGTGCCTGGAGCCCTGGGACAGGGGGTCAAGAGACCCAGTACTTC.

The CDR3 region is CASSTLRVAEAYGYTF. Here the CDR3 DNA reads TGTGCCAGCAGCACCCTCAGGGTCGCGGAGGCCTATGGCTACACCTTC. The gene calls are TRBV6-6 and TRBJ1-2, with D possibly TRBD1 on 5 matching bases. The CDR3 loop spans 16 amino acids. With 6 bases removed from V and 4 bases from J, the gap between germline ends came to 21 bases. CDR1 is MNHNY and CDR2 is SVGAGI in the germline V gene (reference sequence).

This sequence joins TRBV27 and TRBJ1-2; D is possibly TRBD1 (6 bases). Germline V gene sequence: CDR1 MNHEY, CDR2 SMNVEV (reference sequence). The V gene lost 3 bases and the J gene lost 3 bases, with 14 bases spanning the gap. This CDR3 has 15 amino acids. The CDR3 bases are TGTGCCAGCAGTTTGGGGGCAGGGAGTTACTATGGCTACACCTTC. Protein: CASSLGAGSYYGYTF.

This clone was observed a single time. The J gene is TRBJ1-6, the V gene TRBV28; D is uncertain. Trimming stripped 6 bases from V and 10 bases from J, with 16 bases between. CDR1 is MDHEN and CDR2 is SYDVKM in the germline V gene. This CDR3 has 14 amino acids. The CDR3 nucleotides read TGTGCCAGCAGCGGACCCCCCTTTCAATCACCCCTCCACTTT. Translation gives CASSGPPFQSPLHF.

With regard to this clone: Possible read error: a much larger clone is one base away. This CDR3 is also generated by other DNA sequences in the sample. The chain is built from TRBV15 and TRBJ2-1; D remains unclear. This CDR3 contains 11 residues. Looked up from germline, CDR1 is LNHNV and CDR2 is YYDKDF (reference sequence). Trimming took 4 bases from V and 4 from J, leaving 2 bases between them. The CDR3 spells CATSTYNEQFF. CDR3 nucleotides: TGTGCCACCAGCACATACAATGAGCAGTTCTTC.

Only a few counts were recorded for this clone. The V and J genes are TRBV7-8 and TRBJ2-3, with TRBD1 matching 8 bases. This CDR3 has 14 residues. Germline V gene sequence: CDR1 SGHVS, CDR2 FQNEAQ. V trimming: 5 bases; J trimming: 2 bases; junction bases outside the gene matches: 3. In DNA, the CDR3 is TGTGCCAGCAGCCGGACAGGGATCACAGATACGCAGTATTTT. Translating it yields CASSRTGITDTQYF.

The chain employs TRBV25-1 and TRBJ2-3, with 7 bases fitting TRBD2. CDR3 length: 16 amino acids. V lost 2 bases, J lost 0 bases, and 5 bases stayed unmatched. Germline CDR1 is MGHDK and CDR2 is SYGVNS. Here the CDR3 DNA reads TGTGCCAGCAGTGAACGACTAGCCACTAGCACAGATACGCAGTATTTT. Its protein product is CASSERLATSTDTQYF.

This clone was seen a few times. The V call is TRBV7-2, the J call TRBJ2-7; 10 bases are shared with TRBD1. CDR3 length: 14 amino acids. Per the germline V gene, CDR1 is SGHTA and CDR2 is FQGNSA. Trimming at V came to 5 bases and at J to 3 bases, leaving 4 bases not matched to a gene. The CDR3 sequence is CASSGRDRGYEQYF. In DNA form, the CDR3 reads TGTGCCAGCAGCGGCCGGGACAGGGGCTACGAGCAGTACTTC.

This rearrangement joins TRBV6-5 to TRBJ2-7; D may correspond to TRBD1 or TRBD2 (5 bases each). Germline values: CDR1 MNHEY, CDR2 SVGAGI. V lost 0 bases, J lost 2 bases, and 8 bases lay in between. The CDR3 is 14 amino acids. CDR3: CASSYSGTTYEQYF. CDR3 sequence (DNA): TGTGCCAGCAGTTACTCAGGGACGACCTACGAGCAGTACTTC.

The chain recombines TRBV30 with TRBJ1-1; the D is unclear. Germline CDR1 is GTSNPN and CDR2 is SVGIG (reference sequence). This CDR3 has 12 residues. Trimming took 5 bases from V and 5 from J, leaving 12 bases between them. CDR3 region: CAWSLSGTEAFF. In DNA, the CDR3 is TGTGCCTGGTCCCTTTCCGGGACTGAAGCTTTCTTT. Full variable domain (outside the CDR3, taken from reference TRBV30 and TRBJ1-1): SQTIHQWPATLVQPVGSPLSLECTVEGTSNPNLYWYRQAAGRGLQLLFYSVGIGQISSEVPQNLSASRPQDRQFILSSKKLLLSDSGFYLCAWSLSGTEAFFGQGTRLTVV.

This clone was counted a few times. This chain joins TRBV27 and TRBJ2-5; maybe TRBD2 (6 bases). Germline CDR1 reads MNHEY; CDR2 reads SMNVEV (reference sequence). This CDR3 comprises 15 residues. Trimming pared 3 bases from V and 1 base from J, leaving 12 bases between. The CDR3, as DNA: TGTGCCAGCAGTTTTCAGGCGGGGTTCCAAGAGACCCAGTACTTC. Its translation is CASSFQAGFQETQYF.

This clone appeared a few times. The CDR3 protein is CASSKGLAGIETQYF. The DNA of the CDR3 is TGTGCCAGCAGCAAGGGACTAGCGGGGATAGAGACCCAGTACTTC. The gene calls are TRBV5-4 and TRBJ2-5; 13 bases match TRBD2. Germline loops: CDR1 SGHNT, CDR2 YYREEE (reference sequence). The CDR3 is 15 amino acids. V was pared by 4 bases and J by 4 bases, with 4 bases of the junction left unmatched.

This clone was observed a few times. The rearrangement joins TRBV28 to TRBJ2-7, with 8 bases matching TRBD1. J gave up 7 bases and V 6 bases, and 17 bases lay outside the gene matches. The germline CDR1 and CDR2 sequences are MDHEN and SYDVKM. CDR3 size: 16 residues. The CDR3 loop is CASRQPGQGIGKEQYF. The CDR3 bases are TGTGCCAGCAGGCAACCCGGACAGGGAATCGGAAAAGAGCAGTACTTC. Full variable domain (missing parts from reference TRBV28 and TRBJ2-7): DVKVTQSSRYLVKRTGEKVFLECVQDMDHENMFWYRQDPGLGLRLIYFSYDVKMKEKGDIPEGYSVSREKKERFSLILESASTNQTSMYLCASRQPGQGIGKEQYFGPGTRLTVT.

This clone was found a few times. The chain couples TRBV27 to TRBJ2-3, with D tentatively TRBD2 (6 bases). With 2 bases removed from V and 4 bases from J, the gap between germline ends came to 16 bases. Germline V lookup: CDR1 MNHEY, CDR2 SMNVEV (reference sequence). The CDR3 contains 16 residues. The CDR3 nucleotides read TGTGCCAGCAGTTTAGGGGCGGGGTCGCGGGCAGATACGCAGTATTTT. Its protein product is CASSLGAGSRADTQYF.

J is TRBJ1-2 and V is TRBV9; possibly TRBD1 for D (5 bases). Trimming took 4 bases from V and 6 from J, leaving 25 bases between them. The CDR3 extends over 17 amino acids. Per the germline V gene, CDR1 is SGDLS and CDR2 is YYNGEE. The CDR3 DNA is TGTGCCAGCAGCCCCCCTGGGACGGGAAGACCAACCAATGGCTACACCTTC. Its protein is CASSPPGTGRPTNGYTF.

This clone showed up just a few times. The CDR3 spells CASSTRQGSVDTEAFF. The CDR3 region has the DNA TGTGCCAGCAGCACCCGACAGGGCTCGGTGGACACTGAAGCTTTCTTT. The V gene is TRBV11-2, the J gene TRBJ1-1; 7 bases align to TRBD1. With V trimmed by 5 bases and J by 3 bases, 12 bases remained unmatched. CDR1 and CDR2 from the germline V gene are SGHAT and FQNNGV. The CDR3 totals 16 residues.

The chain has TRBV9 and TRBJ1-1, with 7 positions matching TRBD1. The CDR3 consists of 13 residues. V trimming: 7 bases; J trimming: 1 base; junction bases outside the gene matches: 4. Germline values: CDR1 SGDLS, CDR2 YYNGEE. The CDR3 sequence: CASDRAKNTEAFF. CDR3 bases: TGTGCCAGCGACAGGGCAAAGAACACTGAAGCTTTCTTT.

This clone was seen a handful of times. J is TRBJ2-7 and V is TRBV30; 7 bases are shared with TRBD2. The germline CDR1 and CDR2 sequences are GTSNPN and SVGIG (reference sequence). This CDR3 is 16 amino acids long. The junction had 17 bases not matched to a gene; V was cut back by 3 bases and J by 6 bases. CDR3 sequence (DNA): TGTGCCTGGAGGATATCGGGGGGAAGGGCCGCGTCCGAGCAGTACTTC. Its protein product is CAWRISGGRAASEQYF.

The J gene is TRBJ1-2, the V gene TRBV30; D might be TRBD1 (6 bases). The CDR3 extends over 11 amino acids. Trimming took 2 bases from V and 7 from J, leaving 8 bases between them. CDR1 is GTSNPN, CDR2 SVGIG, per germline (reference sequence). The CDR3 sequence: CAWSSGVGYTF. In DNA form, the CDR3 reads TGTGCCTGGAGTTCAGGGGTTGGCTACACCTTC.

The chain employs TRBV6-5 and TRBJ2-3; TRBD2 matches 7 bases. From germline, CDR1 is MNHEY and CDR2 SVGAGI. Trimming cost V 4 bases and J 2 bases; bases outside gene matches: 9. CDR3 length: 16 amino acids. The CDR3: CASSFGRRGFTDTQYF. CDR3 bases: TGTGCCAGCAGTTTCGGACGGCGGGGGTTCACAGATACGCAGTATTTT.

This chain uses TRBV27 with TRBJ2-3, with D perhaps matching TRBD2 (7 bases). Deletions cut 6 bases from V and 8 bases from J, with 18 bases between. CDR1 is MNHEY, CDR2 SMNVEV, per germline (reference sequence). This CDR3 region has 14 residues. CDR3 DNA sequence: TGTGCCAGCAGGTCTGGAGGGGGGGCGGGTACGCAGTATTTT. It translates to CASRSGGGAGTQYF.

This sequence joins TRBV11-3 and TRBJ2-1, with a weak D call TRBD1 (6 bases). The CDR3 spans 11 residues. V was shortened by 3 bases and J by 10 bases, with 7 bases between the two germline ends. Germline V gene lookup returns CDR1 SGHNT and CDR2 YENEEA. CDR3 sequence (DNA): TGTGCCAGCAGCTTGGGGACAGAGCAGTTCTTC. Translating it yields CASSLGTEQFF.